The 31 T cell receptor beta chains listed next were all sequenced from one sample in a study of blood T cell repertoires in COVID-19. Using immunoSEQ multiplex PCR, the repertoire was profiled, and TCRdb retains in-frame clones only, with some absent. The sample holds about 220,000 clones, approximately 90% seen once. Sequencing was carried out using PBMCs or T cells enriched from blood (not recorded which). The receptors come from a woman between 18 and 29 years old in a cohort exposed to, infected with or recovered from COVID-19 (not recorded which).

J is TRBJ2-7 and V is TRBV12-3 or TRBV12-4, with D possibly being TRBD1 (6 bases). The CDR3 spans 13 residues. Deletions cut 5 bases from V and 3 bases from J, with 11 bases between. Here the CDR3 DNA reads TGTGCCAGCAGTCGGGACACACACTACGAGCAGTACTTC. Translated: CASSRDTHYEQYF.

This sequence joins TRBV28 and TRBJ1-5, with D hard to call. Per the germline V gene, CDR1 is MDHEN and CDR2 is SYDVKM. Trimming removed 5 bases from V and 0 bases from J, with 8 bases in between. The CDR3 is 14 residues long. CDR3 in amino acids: CASSLEYSNQPQHF. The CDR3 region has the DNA TGTGCCAGCAGTCTAGAATATAGCAATCAGCCCCAGCATTTT.

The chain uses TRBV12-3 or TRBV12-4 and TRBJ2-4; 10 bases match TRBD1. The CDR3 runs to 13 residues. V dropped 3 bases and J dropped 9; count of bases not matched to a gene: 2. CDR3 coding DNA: TGTGCCAGCAGTTTGGACAGGGGGAGCATTCAGTACTTC. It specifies CASSLDRGSIQYF.

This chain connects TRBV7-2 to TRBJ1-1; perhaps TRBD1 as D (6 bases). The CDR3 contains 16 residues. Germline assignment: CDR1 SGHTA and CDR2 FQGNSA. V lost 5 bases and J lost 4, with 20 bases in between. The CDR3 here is CASSPWGGPPGTEAFF. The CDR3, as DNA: TGTGCCAGCAGCCCATGGGGGGGCCCTCCAGGCACTGAAGCTTTCTTT.

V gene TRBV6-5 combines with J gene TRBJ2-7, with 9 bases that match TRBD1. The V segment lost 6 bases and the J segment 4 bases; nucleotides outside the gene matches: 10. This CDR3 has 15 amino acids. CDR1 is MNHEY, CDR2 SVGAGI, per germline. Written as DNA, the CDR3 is TGTGCCAGCAGGCCTAGAAGACAGGGGGGATACGAGCAGTACTTC. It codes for CASRPRRQGGYEQYF.

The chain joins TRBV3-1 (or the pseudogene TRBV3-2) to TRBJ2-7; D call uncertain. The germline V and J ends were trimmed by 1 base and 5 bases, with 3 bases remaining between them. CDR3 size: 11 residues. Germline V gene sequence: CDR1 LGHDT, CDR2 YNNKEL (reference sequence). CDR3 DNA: TGTGCCAGCAGCCAAGGTAACGAGCAGTACTTC. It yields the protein CASSQGNEQYF.

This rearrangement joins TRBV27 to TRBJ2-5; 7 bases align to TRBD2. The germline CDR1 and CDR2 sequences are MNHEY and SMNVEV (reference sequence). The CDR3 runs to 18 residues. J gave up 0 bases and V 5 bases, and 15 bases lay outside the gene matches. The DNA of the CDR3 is TGTGCCAGCAGTCCCCCCCCGAGGAGCGGGACCTACCAAGAGACCCAGTACTTC. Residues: CASSPPPRSGTYQETQYF.

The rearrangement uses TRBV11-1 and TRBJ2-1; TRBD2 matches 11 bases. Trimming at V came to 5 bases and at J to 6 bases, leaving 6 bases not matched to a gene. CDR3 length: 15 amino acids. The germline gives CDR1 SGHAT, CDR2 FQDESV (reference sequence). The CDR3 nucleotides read TGTGCCAGCAGCATACTAGCGGGAGAGGGCAATGAGCAGTTCTTC. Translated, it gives CASSILAGEGNEQFF.

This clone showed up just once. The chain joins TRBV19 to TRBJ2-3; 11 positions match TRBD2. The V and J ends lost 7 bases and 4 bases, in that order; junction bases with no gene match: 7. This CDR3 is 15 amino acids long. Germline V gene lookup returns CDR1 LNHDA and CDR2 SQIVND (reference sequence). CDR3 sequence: CASTPLAGGPDTQYF. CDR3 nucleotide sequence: TGTGCCAGTACTCCTCTAGCGGGAGGCCCAGATACGCAGTATTTT.

The CDR3: CASSQAGLAGAPTSYNEQFF. The CDR3 DNA reads as TGCGCCAGCAGCCAAGCGGGACTAGCGGGGGCCCCGACCTCCTACAATGAGCAGTTCTTC. The rearrangement uses TRBV4-1 and TRBJ2-1; 14 bases fit TRBD2. CDR3 length equals 20 residues. In germline, CDR1 is MGHRA, CDR2 YSYEKL. J was trimmed by 0 bases and V by 1 base; bases with no gene match: 8.

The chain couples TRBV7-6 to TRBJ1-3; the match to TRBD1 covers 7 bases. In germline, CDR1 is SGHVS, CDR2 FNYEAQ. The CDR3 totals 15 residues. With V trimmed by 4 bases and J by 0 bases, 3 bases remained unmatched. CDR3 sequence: CASSSDRVSGNTIYF. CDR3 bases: TGTGCCAGCAGCTCAGACAGGGTCTCTGGAAACACCATATATTTT.

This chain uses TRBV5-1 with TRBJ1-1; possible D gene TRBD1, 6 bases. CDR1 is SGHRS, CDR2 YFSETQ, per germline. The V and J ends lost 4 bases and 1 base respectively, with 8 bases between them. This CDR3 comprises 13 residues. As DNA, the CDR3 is TGCGCCAGCAGCCAAGGGGGGAACACTGAAGCTTTCTTT. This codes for CASSQGGNTEAFF. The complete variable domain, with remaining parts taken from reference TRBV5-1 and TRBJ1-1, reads KAGVTQTPRYLIKTRGQQVTLSCSPISGHRSVSWYQQTPGQGLQFLFEYFSETQRNKGNFPGRFSGRQFSNSRSEMNVSTLELGDSALYLCASSQGGNTEAFFGQGTRLTVV.

For the CDR3, the DNA is TGCGCCAGCAGCCTGAACAGGGGTTACGAGCAGTACTTC. This gives the protein CASSLNRGYEQYF. This chain uses TRBV4-1 with TRBJ2-7; 7 bases are shared with TRBD1. This CDR3 contains 13 residues. Per the germline V gene, CDR1 is MGHRA and CDR2 is YSYEKL. J gave up 4 bases and V 4 bases, and 4 bases lay outside the gene matches.

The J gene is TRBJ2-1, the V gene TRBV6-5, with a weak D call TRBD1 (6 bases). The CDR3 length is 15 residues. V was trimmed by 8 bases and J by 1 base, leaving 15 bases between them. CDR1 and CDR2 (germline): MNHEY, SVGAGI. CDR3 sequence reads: CASSQGTRSYNEQFF. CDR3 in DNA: TGTGCCAGCTCCCAAGGGACACGTTCCTACAATGAGCAGTTCTTC.

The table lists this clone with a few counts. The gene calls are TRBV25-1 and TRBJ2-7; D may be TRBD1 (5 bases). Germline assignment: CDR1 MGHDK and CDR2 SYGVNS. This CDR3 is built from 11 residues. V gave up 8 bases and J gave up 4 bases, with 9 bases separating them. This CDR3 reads CASDDSYEQYF. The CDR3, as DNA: TGTGCCAGCGATGACAGTTACGAGCAGTACTTC.

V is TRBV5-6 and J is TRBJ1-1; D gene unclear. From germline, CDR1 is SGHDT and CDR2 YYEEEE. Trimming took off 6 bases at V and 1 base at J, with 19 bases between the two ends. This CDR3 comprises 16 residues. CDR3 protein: CASTRLERRGNTEAFF. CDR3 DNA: TGTGCCAGCACCCGGCTAGAGAGACGGGGGAACACTGAAGCTTTCTTT. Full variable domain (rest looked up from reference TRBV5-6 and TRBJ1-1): DAGVTQSPTHLIKTRGQQVTLRCSPKSGHDTVSWYQQALGQGPQFIFQYYEEEERQRGNFPDRFSGHQFPNYSSELNVNALLLGDSALYLCASTRLERRGNTEAFFGQGTRLTVV.

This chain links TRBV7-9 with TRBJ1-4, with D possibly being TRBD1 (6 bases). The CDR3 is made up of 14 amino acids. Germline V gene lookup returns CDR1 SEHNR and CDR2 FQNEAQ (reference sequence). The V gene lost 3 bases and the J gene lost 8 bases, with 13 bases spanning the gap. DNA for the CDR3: TGTGCCAGCAGCTTTACGGCGCAGGGGGAAAAACTGTTTTTT. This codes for CASSFTAQGEKLFF.

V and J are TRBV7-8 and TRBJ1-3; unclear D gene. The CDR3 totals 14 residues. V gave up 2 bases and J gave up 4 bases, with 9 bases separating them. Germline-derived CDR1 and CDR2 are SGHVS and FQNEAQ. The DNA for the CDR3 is TGTGCCAGCAGCTTAACGACATACGGAAACACCATATATTTT. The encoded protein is CASSLTTYGNTIYF. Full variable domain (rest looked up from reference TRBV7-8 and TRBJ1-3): GAGVSQSPRYKVAKRGQDVALRCDPISGHVSLFWYQQALGQGPEFLTYFQNEAQLDKSGLPSDRFFAERPEGSVSTLKIQRTQQEDSAVYLCASSLTTYGNTIYFGEGSWLTVV.

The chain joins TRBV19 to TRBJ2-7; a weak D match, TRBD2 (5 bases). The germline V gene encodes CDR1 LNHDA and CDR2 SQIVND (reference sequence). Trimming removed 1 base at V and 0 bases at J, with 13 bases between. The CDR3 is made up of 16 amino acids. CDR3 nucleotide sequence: TGTGCCAGTAGTATAGGTCGGGAAAGTCCCTCCTACGAGCAGTACTTC. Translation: CASSIGRESPSYEQYF.

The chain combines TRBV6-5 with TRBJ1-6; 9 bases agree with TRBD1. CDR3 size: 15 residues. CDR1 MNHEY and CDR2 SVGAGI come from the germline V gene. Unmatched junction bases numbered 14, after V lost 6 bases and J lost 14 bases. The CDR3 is CASSSQGAGEKTLHF. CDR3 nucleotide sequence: TGTGCCAGCAGCTCACAGGGGGCTGGGGAAAAAACCCTCCACTTT.

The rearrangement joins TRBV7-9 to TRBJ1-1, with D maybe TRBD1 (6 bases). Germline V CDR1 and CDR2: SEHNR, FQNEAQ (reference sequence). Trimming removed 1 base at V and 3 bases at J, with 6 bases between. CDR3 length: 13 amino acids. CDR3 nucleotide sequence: TGTGCCAGCAGCTTAGAGGGGGACACTGAAGCTTTCTTT. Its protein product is CASSLEGDTEAFF.

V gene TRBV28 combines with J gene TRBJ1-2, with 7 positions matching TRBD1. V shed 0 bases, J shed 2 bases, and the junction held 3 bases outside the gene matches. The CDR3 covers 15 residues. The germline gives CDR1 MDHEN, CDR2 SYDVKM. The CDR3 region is CASSLWWDRNYGYTF. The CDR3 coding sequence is TGTGCCAGCAGTTTATGGTGGGACAGAAACTATGGCTACACCTTC.

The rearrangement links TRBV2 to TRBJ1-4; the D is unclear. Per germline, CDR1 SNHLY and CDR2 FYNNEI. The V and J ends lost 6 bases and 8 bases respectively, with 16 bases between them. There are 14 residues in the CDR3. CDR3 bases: TGTGCCAGCAGATGGGAGGGAGGTTGGGAAAAACTGTTTTTT. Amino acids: CASRWEGGWEKLFF.

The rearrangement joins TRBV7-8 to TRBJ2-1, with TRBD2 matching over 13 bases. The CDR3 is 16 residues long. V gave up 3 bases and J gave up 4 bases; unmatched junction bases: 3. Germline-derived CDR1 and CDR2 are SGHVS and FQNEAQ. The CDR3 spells CASSFRLAGGYNEQFF. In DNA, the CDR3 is TGTGCCAGCAGCTTTAGACTAGCGGGGGGTTACAATGAGCAGTTCTTC. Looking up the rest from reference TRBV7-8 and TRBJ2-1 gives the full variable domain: GAGVSQSPRYKVAKRGQDVALRCDPISGHVSLFWYQQALGQGPEFLTYFQNEAQLDKSGLPSDRFFAERPEGSVSTLKIQRTQQEDSAVYLCASSFRLAGGYNEQFFGPGTRLTVL.

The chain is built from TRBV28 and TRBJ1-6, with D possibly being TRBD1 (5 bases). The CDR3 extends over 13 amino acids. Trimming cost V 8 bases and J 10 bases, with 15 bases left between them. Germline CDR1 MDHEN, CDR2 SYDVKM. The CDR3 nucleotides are TGTGCCAGCTTAGAGGCAGGGAACTCACCCCTCCACTTT. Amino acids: CASLEAGNSPLHF.

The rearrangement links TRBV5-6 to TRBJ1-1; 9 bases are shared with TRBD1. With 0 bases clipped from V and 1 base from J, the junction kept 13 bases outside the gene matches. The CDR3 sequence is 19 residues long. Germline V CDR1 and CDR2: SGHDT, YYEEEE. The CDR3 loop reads CASSLDAGQGMRWNTEAFF. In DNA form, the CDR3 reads TGTGCCAGCAGCTTGGACGCGGGACAGGGTATGAGATGGAACACTGAAGCTTTCTTT. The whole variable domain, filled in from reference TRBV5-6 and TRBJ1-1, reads DAGVTQSPTHLIKTRGQQVTLRCSPKSGHDTVSWYQQALGQGPQFIFQYYEEEERQRGNFPDRFSGHQFPNYSSELNVNALLLGDSALYLCASSLDAGQGMRWNTEAFFGQGTRLTVV.

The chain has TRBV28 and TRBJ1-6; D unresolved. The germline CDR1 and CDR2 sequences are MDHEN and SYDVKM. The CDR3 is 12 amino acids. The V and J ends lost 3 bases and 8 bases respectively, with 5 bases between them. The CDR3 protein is CASSFFHSPLHF. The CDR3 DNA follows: TGTGCCAGCAGTTTCTTCCATTCACCCCTCCACTTT.

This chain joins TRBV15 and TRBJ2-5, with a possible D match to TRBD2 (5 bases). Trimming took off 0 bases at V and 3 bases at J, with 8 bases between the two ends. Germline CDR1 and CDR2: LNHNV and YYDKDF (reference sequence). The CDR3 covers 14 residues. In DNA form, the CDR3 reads TGTGCCACCAGCAGAGACGGGGTAAAAGAGACCCAGTACTTC. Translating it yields CATSRDGVKETQYF.

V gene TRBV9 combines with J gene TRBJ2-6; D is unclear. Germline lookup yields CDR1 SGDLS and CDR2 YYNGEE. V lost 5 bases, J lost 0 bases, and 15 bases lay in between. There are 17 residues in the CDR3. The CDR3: CASSESPPNSGANVLTF. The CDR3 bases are TGTGCCAGCAGTGAGAGCCCCCCAAACTCTGGGGCCAACGTCCTGACTTTC.

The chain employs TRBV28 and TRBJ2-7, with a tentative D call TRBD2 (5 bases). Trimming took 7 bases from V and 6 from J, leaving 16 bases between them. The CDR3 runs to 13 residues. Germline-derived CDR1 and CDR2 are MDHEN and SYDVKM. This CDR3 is CASTTQPRGEQYF. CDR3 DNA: TGTGCCAGCACAACGCAGCCTCGGGGCGAGCAGTACTTC.

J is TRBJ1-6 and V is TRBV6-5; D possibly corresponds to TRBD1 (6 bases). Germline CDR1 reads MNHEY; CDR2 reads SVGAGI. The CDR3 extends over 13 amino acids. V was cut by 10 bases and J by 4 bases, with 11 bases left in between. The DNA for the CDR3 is TGTGCCACCCGGACAGTTTATAATTCACCCCTCCACTTT. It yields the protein CATRTVYNSPLHF.